This record looks at one T cell receptor beta chain sequence and its context. The antigen remains undetermined. The data originate from a study of cytomegalovirus exposure and HLA in healthy donors. Whole-study results and caveats: The CMV antigen specificity of a few CMV-associated chains was confirmed through in vitro analysis.

With 60 Vbeta and 13 Jbeta primers, the PCR was carried out. Profiled with immunoSEQ multiplex PCR; TCRdb holds only in-frame clones, not every one. Here the sample spans some 120,000 clones, 74% being singletons. Sequencing input: PBMCs. The origin of this receptor is a woman aged 45-65 years in good health and CMV-seropositive.

In DNA, the CDR3 is TGTGCCAGCAGCTTAGGGGCGGATACGCAGTATTTT. This encodes CASSLGADTQYF. The genes are TRBV11-3 and TRBJ2-3; D is ambiguous. V was clipped by 1 base and J by 6 bases, with 5 bases between them. This CDR3 is built from 12 residues. The germline CDR1 and CDR2 sequences are SGHNT and YENEEA.